The 31 T cell receptor beta chains presented below share a single source sample, sequenced in a study of T cells in Graves' hyperthyroidism and ophthalmopathy. RNA transcripts gave rise to amplified TCR beta CDR3 regions. First-round RT-PCR of the TCR CDR3 relied on the HTBI primer set. Each CDR3 protein gets one entry after TCRdb re-called the multiplex PCR reads with MiXCR. The sample has hundreds of thousands of distinct CDR3 sequences, roughly 13% seen once. Specimen: blood. The receptors shown here come from a woman aged 25-40 years with Graves' hyperthyroidism that later progressed to Graves' ophthalmopathy.

This clonotype was counted at least ten times. The J gene is TRBJ2-5, the V gene TRBV12-3 or TRBV12-4, with unresolved D. The CDR3 has 14 amino acids. V was trimmed by 3 bases and J by 2 bases, leaving 10 bases between them. The CDR3 region has the DNA TGTGCCAGCAGTTTCCTACGGCTACAAGAGACCCAGTACTTC. This encodes CASSFLRLQETQYF.

This clonotype was seen repeatedly, ten times or more. The chain recombines TRBV5-6 with TRBJ2-7; D might be TRBD1 (5 bases). This CDR3 region has 12 residues. With 0 bases removed from V and 5 bases from J, the gap between germline ends came to 6 bases. Germline CDR1 is SGHDT and CDR2 is YYEEEE. The CDR3 DNA reads as TGTGCCAGCAGCTTGGACAGGAACGAGCAGTACTTC. Translated, it gives CASSLDRNEQYF.

The J gene is TRBJ1-2, the V gene TRBV6-5; perhaps TRBD1 as D (6 bases). CDR1 MNHEY and CDR2 SVGAGI come from the germline V gene. V lost 2 bases to trimming and J lost 4 bases, with 14 bases between them. The CDR3 is 15 residues long. The CDR3 DNA reads as TGTGCCAGCAGTTACCGCGCAGGGGAGGGCTATGGCTACACCTTC. Amino acid sequence: CASSYRAGEGYGYTF.

This clonotype showed up just once. This sequence joins TRBV5-5 and TRBJ2-3, with 8 bases matching TRBD1. Germline V CDR1 and CDR2: SGHKS, YYEKEE (reference sequence). Unmatched junction bases numbered 6, after V lost 2 bases and J lost 1 base. The CDR3 is made up of 16 amino acids. CDR3 in DNA: TGTGCCAGCAGCTTTCGCGGGACAGGCGGCACAGATACGCAGTATTTT. It codes for CASSFRGTGGTDTQYF.

This clonotype was counted only a few times. The chain has TRBV6-1 and TRBJ2-4; no clear D. This CDR3 has 16 amino acids. The V end was cut by 7 bases, the J end by 1 base, with 17 bases between. CDR1 and CDR2 from the germline V gene are MNHNS and SASEGT. CDR3 sequence reads: CASIRKTQRAKNIQYF. CDR3 coding DNA: TGTGCCAGCATTAGGAAGACCCAGAGGGCCAAAAACATTCAGTACTTC.

Many counts were recorded for this clonotype. This chain links TRBV6-2 or TRBV6-3 with TRBJ2-5; D might be TRBD2 (5 bases). Germline CDR1 reads MNHEY; CDR2 reads SVGEGT. Trimming removed 3 bases from V and 3 bases from J, with 11 bases in between. The CDR3 covers 14 residues. The DNA for the CDR3 is TGTGCCAGCAGTTATAACGTGGGAGAAGAGACCCAGTACTTC. Amino acid sequence: CASSYNVGEETQYF.

This clonotype has at least ten counts. The chain has TRBV7-2 and TRBJ2-5, with D possibly matching TRBD1 (6 bases). Germline V gene lookup returns CDR1 SGHTA and CDR2 FQGNSA. Trimming removed 1 base at V and 5 bases at J, with 14 bases between. The CDR3 extends over 15 amino acids. The CDR3 loop reads CASSLGPGAMETQYF. The DNA of the CDR3 is TGTGCCAGCAGCTTAGGTCCAGGGGCCATGGAGACCCAGTACTTC.

This clonotype turned up a few times. This chain joins TRBV9 and TRBJ1-5; possible D gene TRBD1, 5 bases. Looked up from germline, CDR1 is SGDLS and CDR2 is YYNGEE. V was cut by 0 bases and J by 3 bases, with 10 bases left in between. The CDR3 is made up of 15 amino acids. In DNA form, the CDR3 reads TGTGCCAGCAGCGTAGTATTCAGGGACAATCAGCCCCAGCATTTT. Amino acids: CASSVVFRDNQPQHF.

This clonotype was counted many times. V is TRBV19 and J is TRBJ1-5; possible D gene TRBD1, 6 bases. The germline CDR1 and CDR2 sequences are LNHDA and SQIVND (reference sequence). The CDR3 consists of 12 residues. The V end lost 7 bases, the J end lost 5 bases, and 9 bases lay between the germline ends. Here the CDR3 reads CASKRQDQPQHF. CDR3 sequence (DNA): TGTGCCAGTAAGAGACAGGATCAGCCCCAGCATTTT.

The chain has TRBV5-1 and TRBJ2-5; maybe TRBD1 (5 bases). The germline V and J ends were trimmed by 0 bases and 0 bases, with 9 bases remaining between them. From germline, CDR1 is SGHRS and CDR2 YFSETQ. This CDR3 comprises 15 residues. The CDR3: CASSLGQGNQETQYF. DNA for the CDR3: TGCGCCAGCAGCTTGGGCCAGGGAAACCAAGAGACCCAGTACTTC.

The genes are TRBV6-1 and TRBJ2-1, with a weak D call TRBD2 (7 bases). Trimming took 6 bases from V and 9 from J, leaving 21 bases between them. In germline, CDR1 is MNHNS, CDR2 SASEGT. The length of the CDR3 is 15 residues. The CDR3 nucleotides read TGTGCCAGCAGGCTCGGGGGCGGGAGATCAGGTGAGCAGTTCTTC. This codes for CASRLGGGRSGEQFF.

This clonotype was observed many times. This chain connects TRBV20-1 to TRBJ1-1; 7 positions match TRBD1. J gave up 11 bases and V 5 bases, and 8 bases lay outside the gene matches. Germline lookup yields CDR1 DFQATT and CDR2 SNEGSKA (reference sequence). CDR3 length: 11 amino acids. The DNA of the CDR3 is TGCAGTGCTCCCGGGACAGTTGATGCTTTCTTT. It codes for CSAPGTVDAFF.

This clonotype was recorded many times. The V gene is TRBV11-2, the J gene TRBJ2-5; D gene unclear. Germline V gene data show CDR1 as SGHAT and CDR2 as FQNNGV. V lost 1 base to trimming and J lost 3 bases, with 6 bases between them. This CDR3 has 13 residues. CDR3 sequence: CASSLGLEETQYF. Written as DNA, the CDR3 is TGTGCCAGCAGCTTAGGGCTTGAAGAGACCCAGTACTTC.

The table lists this clonotype with many counts. V is TRBV7-2 and J is TRBJ2-1; possibly TRBD2 for D (5 bases). The CDR3 has 18 amino acids. Germline CDR1 and CDR2: SGHTA and FQGNSA. V dropped 6 bases and J dropped 2 bases, with 23 bases sitting between them. CDR3 region: CASSYTPVWENPYNEQFF. CDR3 in DNA: TGTGCCAGCAGTTATACCCCCGTGTGGGAGAATCCCTACAATGAGCAGTTCTTC.

This clonotype was seen a handful of times. V is TRBV7-9 and J is TRBJ1-1, with unresolved D. The CDR3 is 13 amino acids. Germline loops: CDR1 SEHNR, CDR2 FQNEAQ (reference sequence). Trimming left V 6 bases short and J 2 bases short, with 10 bases between. The CDR3 coding sequence is TGTGCCAGCAGGGGGTCATCAAACACTGAAGCTTTCTTT. It translates to CASRGSSNTEAFF.

This clonotype was found once. A much larger clonotype is one base distant, so this may be a read error. The J gene is TRBJ1-1, the V gene TRBV28; D remains unclear. The CDR3 is 11 residues long. The germline gives CDR1 MDHEN, CDR2 SYDVKM. CDR3 nucleotides: TGTACCAGCAGTTTGACACGTGAAGCTTTCTTT. Translated: CTSSLTREAFF.

This clonotype appeared a few times. V and J are TRBV12-5 and TRBJ2-7; perhaps TRBD1 as D (6 bases). Trimming took off 7 bases at V and 3 bases at J, with 10 bases between the two ends. This CDR3 comprises 12 residues. Germline CDR1 LGHNT, CDR2 FRNRAP. The CDR3 is CASARDNYEQYF. Written as DNA, the CDR3 is TGTGCTAGTGCCCGGGACAACTACGAGCAGTACTTC.

In this sample, this clonotype turned up many times. This sequence joins TRBV30 and TRBJ2-1; no reliable D call. The CDR3 totals 11 residues. Trimming stripped 0 bases from V and 10 bases from J, with 7 bases between. Germline CDR1 GTSNPN, CDR2 SVGIG (reference sequence). CDR3 sequence reads: CAWSVELEQFF. CDR3 DNA: TGTGCCTGGAGTGTAGAGTTAGAGCAGTTCTTC.

Turning to this clonotype: This sequence may be a read error, since a much larger clone differs from it by one base. J is TRBJ2-1 and V is TRBV5-6, with D unresolved. In germline, CDR1 is SGHDT, CDR2 YYEEEE. V was shortened by 0 bases and J by 12 bases, with 22 bases between the two germline ends. The CDR3 consists of 16 residues. In DNA, the CDR3 is TGTGCCAGCAGCTTGGTCGCCGCGGATCCTCGTTATGGGCAGTTCTTC. As protein: CASSLVAADPRYGQFF. Filled out from reference TRBV5-6 and TRBJ2-1, the complete variable domain reads DAGVTQSPTHLIKTRGQQVTLRCSPKSGHDTVSWYQQALGQGPQFIFQYYEEEERQRGNFPDRFSGHQFPNYSSELNVNALLLGDSALYLCASSLVAADPRYGQFFGPGTRLTVL.

Ten or more counts support this clonotype. The chain carries TRBV3-2 and TRBJ2-1. TRBV3-2 is noted as a pseudogene. This CDR3 has 14 residues. The CDR3 reads CASSQCEVFNEQFF. The CDR3 region has the DNA TGTGCCAGCAGCCAATGCGAGGTCTTCAATGAGCAGTTCTTC.

The chain recombines TRBV3-1 with TRBJ2-7, with 12 bases lining up with TRBD2. The V gene's germline CDR1 is LGHDT and CDR2 YNNKEL (reference sequence). The CDR3 runs to 16 residues. V shed 3 bases, J shed 4 bases, and the junction held 7 bases outside the gene matches. The DNA for the CDR3 is TGTGCCAGCAGCCAGAAGACTAGCGGGAGAGGATACGAGCAGTACTTC. Protein sequence: CASSQKTSGRGYEQYF.

There are many counts of this clonotype. V and J are TRBV20-1 and TRBJ1-2; 10 bases are a match to TRBD1. The CDR3 totals 14 residues. In germline, CDR1 is DFQATT, CDR2 SNEGSKA (reference sequence). Germline trimming cut 5 bases from V and 5 bases from J; bases unmatched to any gene: 8. This CDR3 is CSADRDRGYYGYTF. CDR3 DNA sequence: TGCAGTGCTGACCGGGACAGGGGATATTATGGCTACACCTTC.

This clonotype was detected ten times or more. This chain uses TRBV5-1 with TRBJ2-1; TRBD1 matches 8 bases. V shed 4 bases and J 2 bases; nucleotides not matched to a gene: 11. CDR1 and CDR2 from the germline V gene are SGHRS and YFSETQ. This CDR3 contains 17 residues. CDR3: CASSTGPGQATYNEQFF. The CDR3 bases are TGCGCCAGCAGCACCGGACCGGGACAGGCTACCTACAATGAGCAGTTCTTC.

This clonotype was observed many times. V gene TRBV27 combines with J gene TRBJ2-7; TRBD1 matches at 7 bases. V shed 3 bases and J 5 bases; nucleotides not matched to a gene: 7. This CDR3 region has 14 residues. From germline, CDR1 is MNHEY and CDR2 SMNVEV (reference sequence). The CDR3 DNA sequence: TGTGCCAGCAGTTTCAGGGGGAGAGTCCACGAGCAGTACTTC. Translation gives CASSFRGRVHEQYF.

There are many counts of this clonotype. The chain links TRBV6-1 to TRBJ2-2; either TRBD1 or TRBD2 may fit D (5 bases each). Germline V gene sequence: CDR1 MNHNS, CDR2 SASEGT. The CDR3 is made up of 17 amino acids. Trimming took off 8 bases at V and 4 bases at J, with 23 bases between the two ends. The CDR3 DNA follows: TGTGCCAGCTCGAGGGGAGTCCCCGAACTTTCCACCGGGGAGCTGTTTTTT. This gives the protein CASSRGVPELSTGELFF.

This clonotype was seen at least ten times. The V gene is TRBV3-1, the J gene TRBJ2-2, with D possibly matching TRBD1 (6 bases). CDR3 size: 14 residues. Trimming stripped 6 bases from V and 6 bases from J, with 14 bases between. CDR1 LGHDT and CDR2 YNNKEL come from the germline V gene (reference sequence). DNA of the CDR3: TGTGCCAGCAGTTCACAGGGATTTGCCGGGGAGCTGTTTTTT. This codes for CASSSQGFAGELFF.

This clonotype was counted many times. V is TRBV28 and J is TRBJ2-5; TRBD2 matches 8 bases. The CDR3 loop spans 14 amino acids. Germline trimming cut 6 bases from V and 3 bases from J; bases unmatched to any gene: 6. CDR1 is MDHEN and CDR2 is SYDVKM in the germline V gene. The CDR3 protein is CASRGGRTEETQYF. The CDR3 nucleotides read TGTGCCAGCAGAGGCGGGAGGACTGAAGAGACCCAGTACTTC.

This clonotype was observed at least ten times. V and J are TRBV10-3 and TRBJ1-2; D uncertain. Germline CDR1 and CDR2: ENHRY and SYGVKD. With 3 bases removed from V and 1 base from J, the gap between germline ends came to 6 bases. The CDR3 covers 13 residues. This chain's CDR3 is CAISDNSNYGYTF. The CDR3 coding sequence is TGTGCCATCAGTGATAACAGTAACTATGGCTACACCTTC.

Many counts were recorded for this clonotype. The V and J genes are TRBV7-8 and TRBJ2-1; 7 bases match TRBD2. Germline V CDR1 and CDR2: SGHVS, FQNEAQ. The CDR3 contains 14 residues. The junction had 7 bases not matched to a gene; V was cut back by 5 bases and J by 6 bases. The CDR3 sequence: CASSRPGTINEQFF. The CDR3 nucleotides read TGTGCCAGCAGCCGACCTGGGACTATCAATGAGCAGTTCTTC. Complete variable domain (other parts from reference TRBV7-8 and TRBJ2-1): GAGVSQSPRYKVAKRGQDVALRCDPISGHVSLFWYQQALGQGPEFLTYFQNEAQLDKSGLPSDRFFAERPEGSVSTLKIQRTQQEDSAVYLCASSRPGTINEQFFGPGTRLTVL.

This clonotype showed up just a few times. V gene TRBV20-1 combines with J gene TRBJ1-2; D is ambiguous. V was cut by 3 bases and J by 1 base, with 6 bases left in between. CDR1 and CDR2 from the germline V gene are DFQATT and SNEGSKA (reference sequence). The CDR3 runs to 12 residues. The CDR3 reads CSASTGNYGYTF. Here the CDR3 DNA reads TGCAGTGCTAGCACCGGTAACTATGGCTACACCTTC.

Remarks on this clonotype: Here the CDR3 omits its conserved ending phenylalanine or tryptophan, so a read error is the likely source. This chain joins TRBV20-1 and TRBJ2-5; D is ambiguous. Germline V lookup: CDR1 DFQATT, CDR2 SNEGSKA (reference sequence). With 3 bases removed from V and 2 bases from J, the gap between germline ends came to 7 bases. This CDR3 has 12 amino acids. The CDR3 DNA is TGCAGTGCTAGTGACCTACAAGAGACCCAGTACCTC. Translation: CSASDLQETQYL.